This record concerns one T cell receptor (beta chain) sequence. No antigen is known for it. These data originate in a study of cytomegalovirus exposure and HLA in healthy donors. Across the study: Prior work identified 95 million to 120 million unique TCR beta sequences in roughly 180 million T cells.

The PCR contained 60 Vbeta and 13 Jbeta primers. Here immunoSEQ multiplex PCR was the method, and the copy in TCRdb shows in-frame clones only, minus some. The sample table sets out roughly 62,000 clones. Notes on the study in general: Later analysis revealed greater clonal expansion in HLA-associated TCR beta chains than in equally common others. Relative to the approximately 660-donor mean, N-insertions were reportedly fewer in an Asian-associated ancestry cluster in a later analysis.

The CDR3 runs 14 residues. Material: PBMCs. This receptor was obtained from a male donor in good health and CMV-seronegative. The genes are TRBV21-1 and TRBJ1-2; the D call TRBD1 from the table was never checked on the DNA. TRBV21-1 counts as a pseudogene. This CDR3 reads CASSKLAGEEGYTF. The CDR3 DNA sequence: TGTGCCAGCAGCAAACTGGCAGGGGAAGAGGGCTACACCTTC.